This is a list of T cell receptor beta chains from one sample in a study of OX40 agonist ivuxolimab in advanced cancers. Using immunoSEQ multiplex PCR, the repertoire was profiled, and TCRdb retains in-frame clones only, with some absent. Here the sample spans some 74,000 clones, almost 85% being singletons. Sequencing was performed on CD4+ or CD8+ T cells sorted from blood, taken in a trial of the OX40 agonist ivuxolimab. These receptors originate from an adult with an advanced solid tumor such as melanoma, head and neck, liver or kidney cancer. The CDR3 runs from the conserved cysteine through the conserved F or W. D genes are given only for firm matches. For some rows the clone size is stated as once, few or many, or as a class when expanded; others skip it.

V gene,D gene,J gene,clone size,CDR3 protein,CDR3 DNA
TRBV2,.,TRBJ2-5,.,CASSGNRDGETQYF,TGTGCCAGCAGTGGAAACAGGGATGGGGAGACCCAGTACTTC
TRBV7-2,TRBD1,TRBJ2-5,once,CASSLNKGAGETQYF,TGTGCCAGCAGCTTAAATAAGGGGGCAGGCGAGACCCAGTACTTC
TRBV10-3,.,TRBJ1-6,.,CAISESVGGDYNSPLHF,TGTGCCATCAGTGAGTCAGTGGGAGGAGATTATAATTCACCCCTCCACTTT
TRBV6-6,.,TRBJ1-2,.,CASSYSGGHPYGYTF,TGTGCCAGCAGTTACTCGGGTGGGCACCCCTATGGCTACACCTTC
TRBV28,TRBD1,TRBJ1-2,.,CASIRDSNYGYTF,TGTGCCAGCATCCGGGACAGTAACTATGGCTACACCTTC
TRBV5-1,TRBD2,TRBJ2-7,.,CASSLDTGGYEQYF,TGCGCCAGCAGCTTGGATACGGGGGGCTACGAGCAGTACTTC
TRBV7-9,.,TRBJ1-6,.,CASSQATSTDNNSPLHF,TGTGCCAGCAGCCAAGCAACGAGTACAGATAATAATTCACCCCTCCACTTT
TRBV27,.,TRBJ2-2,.,CASSPSRGSTGELFF,TGTGCCAGCAGTCCATCACGAGGTTCCACCGGGGAGCTGTTTTTT
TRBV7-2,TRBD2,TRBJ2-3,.,CASSLLAGGKTDTQYF,TGTGCCAGCAGCTTACTAGCGGGGGGAAAAACAGATACGCAGTATTTT
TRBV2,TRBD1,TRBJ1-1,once,CAGKDREAEAFF,TGTGCCGGAAAGGACAGGGAGGCTGAAGCTTTCTTT
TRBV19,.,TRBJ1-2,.,CASQVEGGTNYGYTF,TGTGCCAGTCAAGTAGAGGGCGGGACTAACTATGGCTACACCTTC
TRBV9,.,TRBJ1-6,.,CASSVDGHGGSPLHF,TGTGCCAGCAGCGTAGATGGACATGGTGGTTCACCCCTCCACTTT
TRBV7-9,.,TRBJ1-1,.,CASILPRGGSTEAFF,TGTGCCAGCATCTTACCCCGGGGGGGGAGCACTGAAGCTTTCTTT
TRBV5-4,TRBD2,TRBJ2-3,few,CASRKTSDLGDTQYF,TGTGCCAGCAGAAAGACTAGCGACTTGGGAGATACGCAGTATTTT
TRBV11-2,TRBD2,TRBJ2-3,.,CASSSRTSADTQYF,TGTGCCAGCAGCTCCAGGACTAGCGCAGATACGCAGTATTTT
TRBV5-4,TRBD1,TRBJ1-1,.,CASSRGQENTEAFF,TGTGCCAGCAGCAGAGGACAGGAGAACACTGAAGCTTTCTTT
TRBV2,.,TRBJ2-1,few,CASGDRAGGSYNEQFF,TGTGCCAGCGGTGACAGGGCGGGGGGCTCCTACAATGAGCAGTTCTTC
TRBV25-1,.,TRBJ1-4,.,CASSDTRGGEKLFF,TGTGCCAGCAGTGATACCAGGGGCGGGGAAAAACTGTTTTTT
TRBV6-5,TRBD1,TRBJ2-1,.,CASSSNRGSYNEQFF,TGTGCCAGCAGTTCGAACAGGGGGTCCTACAATGAGCAGTTCTTC
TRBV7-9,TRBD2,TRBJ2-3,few,CASSFPAGVDTQYF,TGTGCCAGCAGCTTCCCAGCGGGGGTAGATACGCAGTATTTT
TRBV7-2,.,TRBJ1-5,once,CASSLIPGGQPQHF,TGTGCCAGCAGCTTAATCCCGGGGGGTCAGCCCCAGCATTTT
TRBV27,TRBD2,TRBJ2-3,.,CASTHGRTDTQYF,TGTGCCAGCACACACGGGAGGACAGATACGCAGTATTTT
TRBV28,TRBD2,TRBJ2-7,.,CASRTLSGLASHEQYF,TGTGCCAGCAGAACACTTTCGGGACTAGCGTCCCACGAGCAGTACTTC
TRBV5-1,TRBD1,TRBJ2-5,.,CASSTTGTGEETQYF,TGCGCCAGCTCCACCACCGGGACAGGAGAAGAGACCCAGTACTTC
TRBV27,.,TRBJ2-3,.,CASSLEGRSTDTQYF,TGTGCCAGCAGTTTAGAAGGACGGAGCACAGATACGCAGTATTTT
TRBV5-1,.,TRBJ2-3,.,CASSLVTAADTQYF,TGCGCCAGCAGCTTGGTGACAGCGGCGGATACGCAGTATTTT
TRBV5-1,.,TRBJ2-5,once,CASSLGAGDGETQYF,TGCGCCAGCAGCTTGGGCGCAGGGGATGGGGAGACCCAGTACTTC
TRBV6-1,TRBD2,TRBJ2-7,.,CASTGPGTRIYEQYF,TGTGCCAGCACCGGTCCCGGGACTAGGATCTACGAGCAGTACTTC
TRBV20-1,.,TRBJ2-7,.,CSGSRSYEQYF,TGCAGTGGGAGCCGCTCCTACGAGCAGTACTTC
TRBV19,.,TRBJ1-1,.,CASSAGWNTEAFF,TGTGCCAGTAGTGCAGGGTGGAACACTGAAGCTTTCTTT
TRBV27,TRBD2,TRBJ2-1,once,CASRGAGGSSYNEQFF,TGTGCCAGCAGGGGCGCGGGAGGGAGCTCCTACAATGAGCAGTTCTTC
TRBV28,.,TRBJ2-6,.,CASSPGTWFKKAGANVLTF,TGTGCCAGCAGTCCAGGTACCTGGTTTAAGAAGGCTGGGGCCAACGTCCTGACTTTC
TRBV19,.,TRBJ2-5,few,CASSTGQKETQYF,TGTGCCAGTAGCACAGGACAGAAAGAGACCCAGTACTTC
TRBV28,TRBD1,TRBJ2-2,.,CASRETGTGNTGELFF,TGTGCCAGCAGAGAGACCGGGACAGGGAACACCGGGGAGCTGTTTTTT
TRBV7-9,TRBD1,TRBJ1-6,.,CASSSDRNTLHF,TGTGCCAGCAGCTCGGACAGGAACACCCTCCACTTT
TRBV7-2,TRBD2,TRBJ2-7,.,CASRRGSGSSYEQYF,TGTGCCAGCAGGCGAGGAAGCGGGAGTAGCTACGAGCAGTACTTC
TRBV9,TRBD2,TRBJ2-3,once,CASSVRTSGNWDTQYF,TGTGCCAGCAGCGTGCGGACTAGCGGGAACTGGGATACGCAGTATTTT
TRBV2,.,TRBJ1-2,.,CASSGGEGYGYTF,TGTGCCAGCAGTGGGGGGGAAGGCTATGGCTACACCTTC
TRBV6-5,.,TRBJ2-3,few,CASSYGMTDTQYF,TGTGCCAGCAGTTACGGGATGACAGATACGCAGTATTTT
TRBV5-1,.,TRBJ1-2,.,CASSLGFTGNGYTF,TGCGCCAGCAGCTTGGGGTTCACAGGGAATGGCTACACCTTC
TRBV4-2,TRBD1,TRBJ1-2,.,CASSQTDRGSTYGYTF,TGTGCCAGCAGCCAAACTGACAGGGGTAGTACCTATGGCTACACCTTC
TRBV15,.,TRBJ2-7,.,CATSRGQGQGGNYEQYF,TGTGCCACCAGCAGAGGGCAGGGGCAGGGTGGGAACTACGAGCAGTACTTC
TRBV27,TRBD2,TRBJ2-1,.,CASSQPGGPYEQFF,TGTGCCAGCAGTCAACCGGGGGGGCCCTATGAGCAGTTCTTC
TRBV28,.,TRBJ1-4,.,CASSDTTGTYYEKLFF,TGTGCCAGCAGCGACACAACCGGGACCTATTATGAAAAACTGTTTTTT
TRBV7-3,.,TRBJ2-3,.,CASSPFLGSDTQYF,TGTGCCAGCAGCCCCTTCCTGGGCTCAGATACGCAGTATTTT
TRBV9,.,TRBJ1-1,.,CASSARHSGNTEAFF,TGTGCCAGCAGCGCGAGGCATAGTGGTAACACTGAAGCTTTCTTT
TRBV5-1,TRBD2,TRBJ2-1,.,CASSFSGRLGQFF,TGCGCCAGCAGCTTCAGCGGGAGGCTCGGGCAGTTCTTC
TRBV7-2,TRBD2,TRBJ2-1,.,CASSFRSAGGNEQFF,TGTGCCAGCAGCTTTCGGTCAGCGGGGGGCAATGAGCAGTTCTTC
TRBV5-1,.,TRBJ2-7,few,CASSFLTGSYEQYF,TGCGCCAGCAGCTTTCTTACAGGGTCCTACGAGCAGTACTTC
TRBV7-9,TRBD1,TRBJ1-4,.,CASSWTGLRANEKLFF,TGTGCCAGCAGCTGGACAGGGTTGAGGGCTAATGAAAAACTGTTTTTT
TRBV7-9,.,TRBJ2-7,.,CASSLMAGFGEQYF,TGTGCCAGCAGCTTAATGGCAGGGTTTGGCGAGCAGTACTTC
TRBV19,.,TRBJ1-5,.,CASSRTPGGNQPQHF,TGTGCCAGCTCCCGGACCCCTGGGGGGAATCAGCCCCAGCATTTT
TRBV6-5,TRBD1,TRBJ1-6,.,CASKSKDRGYSPLHF,TGTGCCAGCAAAAGCAAAGACAGGGGTTATTCACCCCTCCACTTT
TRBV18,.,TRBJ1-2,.,CASSCEGCYGYTF,TGTGCCAGCTCATGCGAGGGATGCTATGGCTACACCTTC